This TCR beta chain was sequenced during a study of T cells in Graves' hyperthyroidism and ophthalmopathy. Amplified regions were TCR beta CDR3 sequences from RNA transcripts. First-round RT-PCR targeting the TCR CDR3 was performed with the HTBI primer set. TCRdb analysed the multiplex PCR reads with MiXCR anew, one entry per CDR3 protein. Of under 800,000 distinct CDR3 sequences in the sample, approximately 15% were seen once. V lost 2 bases to trimming and J lost 6 bases, with 7 bases between them. Germline values: CDR1 MNHEY, CDR2 SVGEGT. This CDR3 spans 12 amino acids. The source of this sequence is a young woman with Graves' hyperthyroidism. This chain uses TRBV6-2 or TRBV6-3 with TRBJ1-2; possible D gene TRBD1, 6 bases. The specimen sequenced was blood. The CDR3 sequence: CASSYNRDGYTF. CDR3 coding DNA: TGTGCCAGCAGTTACAACAGGGATGGCTACACCTTC.